This TCR beta chain was identified in a study of blood T cell repertoires in COVID-19. Turning to the study itself: COVID-19 samples from acute and convalescent phases originated in the United States, Italy and Spain. The cDNA or gDNA used as material had been derived from T cells, B-cell-depleted T cells, or PBMCs.

Per the original data handling: Amplifying reference gene primers gave estimates of nucleated cell counts. Clones were sequenced by immunoSEQ multiplex PCR, and TCRdb holds only the in-frame ones, with some missing. The D gene and trimming were derived from the DNA, and the V and J assignments and clone size from that table. This table holds 250,000 to 300,000 clones, approximately 87% found once. Sample: peripheral blood. The sequence was obtained from a man aged 55 to 69 who had recovered from COVID-19.

The CDR3 spells CASTAGVSDTQYF. The CDR3 DNA sequence: TGTGCCAGCACGGCGGGGGTTTCAGATACGCAGTATTTT. The V call is TRBV6-5, the J call TRBJ2-3; TRBD2 matches 7 bases. The V segment lost 7 bases and the J segment 4 bases; nucleotides outside the gene matches: 5. This CDR3 is 13 amino acids long. Germline V gene data show CDR1 as MNHEY and CDR2 as SVGAGI.